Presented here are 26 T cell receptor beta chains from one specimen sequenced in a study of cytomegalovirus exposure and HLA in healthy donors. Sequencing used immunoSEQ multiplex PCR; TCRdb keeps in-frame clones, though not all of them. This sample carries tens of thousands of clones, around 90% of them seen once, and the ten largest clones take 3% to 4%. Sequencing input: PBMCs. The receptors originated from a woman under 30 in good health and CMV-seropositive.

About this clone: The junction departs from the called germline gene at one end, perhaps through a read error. Here the CDR3 DNA reads TGTGCTAGCAGCTGGGGCGGGGGTCAAACCGGGAATGAGCAGTTCTTC. This gives the protein CASSWGGGQTGNEQFF. The chain couples TRBV7-7 to TRBJ2-1, with 7 nucleotides matching TRBD2. From germline, CDR1 is SSHAT and CDR2 FNYEAQ (reference sequence). The CDR3 extends over 16 amino acids.

CDR3: CASSSNLFLEQYF. As DNA, the CDR3 is TGTGCCAGCAGCAGCAACCTTTTCTTGGAGCAGTACTTC. The chain combines TRBV5-4 with TRBJ2-7; D remains ambiguous. This CDR3 spans 13 amino acids. V shed 4 bases and J shed 7 bases, with 15 bases lying between them. Per the germline V gene, CDR1 is SGHNT and CDR2 is YYREEE (reference sequence).

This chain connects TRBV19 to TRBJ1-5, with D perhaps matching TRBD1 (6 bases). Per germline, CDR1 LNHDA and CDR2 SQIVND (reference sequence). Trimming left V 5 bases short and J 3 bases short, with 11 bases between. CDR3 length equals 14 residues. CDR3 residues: CASSDDRLNQPQHF. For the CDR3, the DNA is TGTGCCAGTAGTGACGACAGGCTCAATCAGCCCCAGCATTTT.

The CDR3 DNA follows: TGTGCCAGCAGCTTACAGCGGGGATACGAGCAGTACTTC. This gives the protein CASSLQRGYEQYF. The V gene is TRBV7-2, the J gene TRBJ2-7; 7 bases are a match to TRBD2. The CDR3 is 13 residues long. CDR1 and CDR2 (germline): SGHTA, FQGNSA. V gave up 2 bases and J gave up 4 bases; unmatched junction bases: 2.

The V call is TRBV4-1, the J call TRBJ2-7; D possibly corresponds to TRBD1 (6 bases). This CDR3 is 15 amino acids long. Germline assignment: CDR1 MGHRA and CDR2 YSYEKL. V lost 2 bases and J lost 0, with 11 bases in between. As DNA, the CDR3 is TGCGCCAGCAGCCAAATCTTGACAGGCTCCTACGAGCAGTACTTC. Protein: CASSQILTGSYEQYF.

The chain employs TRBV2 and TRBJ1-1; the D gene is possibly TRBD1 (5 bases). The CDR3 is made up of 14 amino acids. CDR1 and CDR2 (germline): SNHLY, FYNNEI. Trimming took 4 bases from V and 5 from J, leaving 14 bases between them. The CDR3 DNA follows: TGTGCCAGCAGTGGGGCCCGGGGGTATACTGAAGCTTTCTTT. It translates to CASSGARGYTEAFF.

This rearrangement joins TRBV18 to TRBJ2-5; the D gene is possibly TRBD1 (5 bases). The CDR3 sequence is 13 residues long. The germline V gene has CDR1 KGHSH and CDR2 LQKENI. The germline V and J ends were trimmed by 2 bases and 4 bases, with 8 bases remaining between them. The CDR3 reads CASSPRGLETQYF. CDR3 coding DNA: TGTGCCAGCTCACCAAGGGGTTTAGAGACCCAGTACTTC.

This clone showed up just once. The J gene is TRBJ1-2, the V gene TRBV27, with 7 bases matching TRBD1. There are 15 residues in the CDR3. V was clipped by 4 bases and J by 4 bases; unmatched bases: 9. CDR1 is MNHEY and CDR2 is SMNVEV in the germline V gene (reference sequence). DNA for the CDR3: TGTGCCAGCAGTTACGGACAGGAGCTTAGCTATGGCTACACCTTC. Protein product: CASSYGQELSYGYTF.

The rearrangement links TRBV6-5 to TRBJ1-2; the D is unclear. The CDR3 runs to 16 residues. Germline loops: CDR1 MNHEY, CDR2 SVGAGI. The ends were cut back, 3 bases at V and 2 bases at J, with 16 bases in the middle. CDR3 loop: CASSYLGARRNYGYTF. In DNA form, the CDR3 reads TGTGCCAGCAGTTATTTGGGCGCAAGAAGAAACTATGGCTACACCTTC.

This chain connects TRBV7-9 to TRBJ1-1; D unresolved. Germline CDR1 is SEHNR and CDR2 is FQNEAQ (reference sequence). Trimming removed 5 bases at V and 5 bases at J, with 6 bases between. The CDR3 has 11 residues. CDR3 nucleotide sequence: TGTGCCAGCAGCGTTCAAACTGAAGCTTTCTTT. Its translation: CASSVQTEAFF.

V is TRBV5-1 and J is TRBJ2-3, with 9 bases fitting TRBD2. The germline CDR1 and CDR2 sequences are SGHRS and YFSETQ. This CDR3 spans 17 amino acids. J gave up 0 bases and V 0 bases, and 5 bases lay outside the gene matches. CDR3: CASSLGLAGISTDTQYF. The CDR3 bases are TGCGCCAGCAGCTTGGGTCTAGCGGGGATTAGCACAGATACGCAGTATTTT.

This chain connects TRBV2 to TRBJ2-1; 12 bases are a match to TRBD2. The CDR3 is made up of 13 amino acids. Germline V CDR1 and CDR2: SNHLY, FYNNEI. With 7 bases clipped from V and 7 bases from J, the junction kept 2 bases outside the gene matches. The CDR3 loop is CASKGLAGNEQFF. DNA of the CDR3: TGTGCCAGCAAGGGACTAGCGGGTAATGAGCAGTTCTTC.

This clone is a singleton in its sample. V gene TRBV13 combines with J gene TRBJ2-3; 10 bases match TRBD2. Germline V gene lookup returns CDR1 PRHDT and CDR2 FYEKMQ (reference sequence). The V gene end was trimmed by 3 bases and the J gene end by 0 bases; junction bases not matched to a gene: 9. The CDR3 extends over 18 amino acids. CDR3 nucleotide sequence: TGTGCCAGCAGCTTTAAAGCGGGAGGGGGGACTAGCACAGATACGCAGTATTTT. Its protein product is CASSFKAGGGTSTDTQYF.

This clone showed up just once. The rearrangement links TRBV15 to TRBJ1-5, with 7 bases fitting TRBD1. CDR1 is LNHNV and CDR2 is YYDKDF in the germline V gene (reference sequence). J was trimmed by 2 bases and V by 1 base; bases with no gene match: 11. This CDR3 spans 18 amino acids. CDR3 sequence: CATSRAGATGTGNQPQHF. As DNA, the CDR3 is TGTGCCACCAGCAGAGCGGGTGCGACAGGGACGGGCAATCAGCCCCAGCATTTT.

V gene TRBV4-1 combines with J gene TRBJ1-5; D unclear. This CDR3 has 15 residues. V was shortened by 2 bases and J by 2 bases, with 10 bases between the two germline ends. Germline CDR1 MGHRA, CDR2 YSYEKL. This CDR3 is CASSQPGMGNQPQHF. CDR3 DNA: TGCGCCAGCAGCCAACCGGGGATGGGCAATCAGCCCCAGCATTTT.

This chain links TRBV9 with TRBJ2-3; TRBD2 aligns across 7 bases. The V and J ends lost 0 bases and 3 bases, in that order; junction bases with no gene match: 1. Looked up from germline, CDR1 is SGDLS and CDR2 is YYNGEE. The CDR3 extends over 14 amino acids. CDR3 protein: CASSVGLATDTQYF. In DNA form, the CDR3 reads TGTGCCAGCAGCGTAGGACTAGCAACAGATACGCAGTATTTT. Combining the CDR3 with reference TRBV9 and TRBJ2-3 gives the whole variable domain DSGVTQTPKHLITATGQRVTLRCSPRSGDLSVYWYQQSLDQGLQFLIQYYNGEERAKGNILERFSAQQFPDLHSELNLSSLELGDSALYFCASSVGLATDTQYFGPGTRLTVL.

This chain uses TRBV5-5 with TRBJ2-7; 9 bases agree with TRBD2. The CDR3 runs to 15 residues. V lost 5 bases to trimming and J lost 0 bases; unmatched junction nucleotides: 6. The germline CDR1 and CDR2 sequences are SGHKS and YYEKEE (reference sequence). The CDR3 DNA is TGTGCCAGCAGACTGACTAGCGGCCACTCCTACGAGCAGTACTTC. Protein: CASRLTSGHSYEQYF.

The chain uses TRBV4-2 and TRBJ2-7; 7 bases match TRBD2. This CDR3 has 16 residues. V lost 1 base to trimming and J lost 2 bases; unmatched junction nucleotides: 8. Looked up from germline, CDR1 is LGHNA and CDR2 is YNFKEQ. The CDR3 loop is CASSQGSLAATYEQYF. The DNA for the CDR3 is TGTGCCAGCAGCCAAGGGAGCCTAGCGGCTACCTACGAGCAGTACTTC.

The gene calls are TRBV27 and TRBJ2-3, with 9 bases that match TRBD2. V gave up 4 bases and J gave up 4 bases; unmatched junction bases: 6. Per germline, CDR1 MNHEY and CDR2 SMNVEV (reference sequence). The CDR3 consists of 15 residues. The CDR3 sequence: CASSSLAGLADTQYF. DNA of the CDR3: TGTGCCAGCAGTTCTCTAGCGGGATTGGCAGATACGCAGTATTTT.

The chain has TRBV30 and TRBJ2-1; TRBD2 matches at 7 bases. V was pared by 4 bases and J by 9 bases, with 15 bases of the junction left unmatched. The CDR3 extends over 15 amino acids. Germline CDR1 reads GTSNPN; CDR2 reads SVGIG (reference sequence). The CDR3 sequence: CAWNTGLVDSSEQFF. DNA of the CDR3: TGTGCCTGGAATACCGGACTAGTGGATTCTAGTGAGCAGTTCTTC.

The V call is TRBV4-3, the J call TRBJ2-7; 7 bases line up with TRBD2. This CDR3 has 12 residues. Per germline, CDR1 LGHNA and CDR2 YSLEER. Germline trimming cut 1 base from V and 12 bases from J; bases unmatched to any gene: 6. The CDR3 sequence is CASSQAAGPTYF. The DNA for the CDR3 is TGCGCCAGCAGCCAAGCAGCGGGACCCACGTACTTC.

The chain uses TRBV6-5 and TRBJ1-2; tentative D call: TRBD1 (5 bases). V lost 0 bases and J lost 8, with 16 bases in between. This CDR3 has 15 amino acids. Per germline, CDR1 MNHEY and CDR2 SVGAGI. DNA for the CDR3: TGTGCCAGCAGTTACTCGGGGCCCTCCTCGAGAGGCTACACCTTC. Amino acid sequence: CASSYSGPSSRGYTF.

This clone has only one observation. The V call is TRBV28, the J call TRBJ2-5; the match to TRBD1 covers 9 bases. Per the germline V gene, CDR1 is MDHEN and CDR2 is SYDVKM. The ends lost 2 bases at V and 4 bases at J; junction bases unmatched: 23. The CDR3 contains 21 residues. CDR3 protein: CASSLIMGFEGQGRRSETQYF. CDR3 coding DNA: TGTGCCAGCAGTTTAATAATGGGTTTTGAGGGACAGGGAAGAAGGTCAGAGACCCAGTACTTC.

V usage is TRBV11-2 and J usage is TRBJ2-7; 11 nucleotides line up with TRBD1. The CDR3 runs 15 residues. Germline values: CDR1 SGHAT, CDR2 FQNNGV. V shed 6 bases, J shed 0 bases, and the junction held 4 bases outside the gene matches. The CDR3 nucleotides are TGTGCCAGCAGTACCGGGACAGGGGGCTCCTACGAGCAGTACTTC. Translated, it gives CASSTGTGGSYEQYF.

The CDR3 loop is CASSFRGAYNEQFF. CDR3 sequence (DNA): TGTGCCAGCAGTTTCCGGGGGGCATACAATGAGCAGTTCTTC. The chain joins TRBV28 to TRBJ2-1, with D possibly TRBD2 on 7 matching bases. The V end was cut by 3 bases, the J end by 4 bases, with 10 bases between. The CDR3 is 14 amino acids. The germline gives CDR1 MDHEN, CDR2 SYDVKM.

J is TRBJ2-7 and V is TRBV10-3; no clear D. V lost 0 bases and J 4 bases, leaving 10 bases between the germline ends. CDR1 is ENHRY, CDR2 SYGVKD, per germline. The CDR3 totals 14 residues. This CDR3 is CAISESMEIYEQYF. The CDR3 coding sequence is TGTGCCATCAGTGAGTCTATGGAGATATACGAGCAGTACTTC.